This T cell receptor beta chain was recorded in a study of blood T cells in healthy people across ages. With 5 bases removed from V and 0 bases from J, the gap between germline ends came to 10 bases. This CDR3 has 14 residues. Together with a sample-barcoded 5' primer, a J-beta primer mix was included in a second PCR lasting roughly 6 to 12 cycles. The template-switch adaptor was a 5' adaptor with 12 random nucleotides. It tagged each cDNA molecule. Using its own MiXCR run on the 5' RACE reads, TCRdb lists one record per CDR3 protein. The table shows about 900,000 distinct CDR3 sequences, with roughly 60% occurring only once.

The chain combines TRBV12-3 or TRBV12-4 with TRBJ2-5; no firm D call. Specimen: blood. The TCR originated in a man aged 25 to 40 in good health. This chain's CDR3 is CASSPPLHQETQYF. CDR3 nucleotides: TGTGCCAGCAGTCCGCCTTTACACCAAGAGACCCAGTACTTC.